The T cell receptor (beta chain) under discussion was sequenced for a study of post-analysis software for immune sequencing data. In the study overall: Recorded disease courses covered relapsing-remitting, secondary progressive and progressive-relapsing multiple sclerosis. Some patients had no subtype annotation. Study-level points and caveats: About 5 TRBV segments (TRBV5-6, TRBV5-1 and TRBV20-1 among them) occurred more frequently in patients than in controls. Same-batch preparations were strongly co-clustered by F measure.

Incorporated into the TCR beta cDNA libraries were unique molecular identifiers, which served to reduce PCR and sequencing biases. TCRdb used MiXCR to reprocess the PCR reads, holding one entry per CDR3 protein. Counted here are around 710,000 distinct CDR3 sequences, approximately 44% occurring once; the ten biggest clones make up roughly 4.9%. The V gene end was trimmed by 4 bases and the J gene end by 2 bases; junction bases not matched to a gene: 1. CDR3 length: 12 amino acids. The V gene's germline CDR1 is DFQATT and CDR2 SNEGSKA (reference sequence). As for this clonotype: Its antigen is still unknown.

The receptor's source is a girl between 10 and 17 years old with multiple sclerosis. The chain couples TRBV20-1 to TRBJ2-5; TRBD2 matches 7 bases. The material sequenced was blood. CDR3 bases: TGCAGTGCTAATAGCGGGCAAGAGACCCAGTACTTC. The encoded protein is CSANSGQETQYF.